These 24 T cell receptor beta chains were all obtained from the same sample, sequenced in a study of tumor-infiltrating lymphocytes in oesophageal squamous cell carcinoma. One entry per CDR3 protein, called by TCRdb with MiXCR from the PCR reads. Of 15,000 to 19,000 distinct CDR3 sequences listed, under 70% were seen once; the top ten hold roughly 34%. Material: esophageal tumor tissue. The receptors derive from a female donor with esophageal squamous cell carcinoma.

This clonotype is medium-sized within its sample. Mismatch with germline at one junction end may stem from a read error. The chain recombines TRBV7-2 with TRBJ2-1, with D perhaps assigned TRBD1 or TRBD2 (6 bases each). CDR1 and CDR2 (germline): SGHTA, FQGNSA. This CDR3 comprises 16 residues. This CDR3 is CASSHKGGSINSPLHF. CDR3 coding DNA: TGTGCCAGCAGCCACAAGGGGGGCTCGATTAATTCACCCCTCCACTTC.

The chain has TRBV24-1 and TRBJ2-1; TRBD2 matches at 14 bases. Unmatched junction bases numbered 8, after V lost 4 bases and J lost 10 bases. The CDR3 loop spans 16 amino acids. Germline loops: CDR1 KGHDR, CDR2 SFDVKD. The CDR3 nucleotides are TGTGCCACCAGTGACCCTGGGACTAGCGGGAGTTACGAGCAGTTCTTC. It translates to CATSDPGTSGSYEQFF.

This clonotype was counted many times. This chain connects TRBV10-2 to TRBJ1-2; 9 bases agree with TRBD1. The germline CDR1 and CDR2 sequences are WSHSY and SAAADI. The CDR3 length is 15 residues. V gave up 7 bases and J gave up 4 bases; unmatched junction bases: 10. The DNA of the CDR3 is TGCGCCAGCAAAAAACAGGGGGCGCGGGGCTATGGCTACACCTTC. This sequence encodes CASKKQGARGYGYTF.

This clonotype has more than one count but fewer than ten. The rearrangement joins TRBV7-8 to TRBJ2-1; TRBD2 matches 9 bases. The trim removed 4 bases at V and 0 bases at J, leaving 7 bases unmatched. The CDR3 consists of 17 residues. The germline gives CDR1 SGHVS, CDR2 FQNEAQ. In DNA, the CDR3 is TGTGCCAGCAGCTCGACTAGCGGAAGAGGCTCCTACAATGAGCAGTTCTTC. This codes for CASSSTSGRGSYNEQFF.

Sample share makes this clonotype medium-sized. CDR3 protein: CASSLAVGSNYEQYF. The CDR3 region has the DNA TGTGCCAGCAGCTTAGCGGTTGGTAGCAACTACGAGCAGTACTTC. The V gene is TRBV7-6, the J gene TRBJ2-7; D remains unclear. The V gene lost 0 bases and the J gene lost 3 bases, with 12 bases spanning the gap. Germline values: CDR1 SGHVS, CDR2 FNYEAQ. The CDR3 is made up of 15 amino acids.

There are many counts of this clonotype. The junction shows a germline mismatch at one end, possibly a read error. The rearrangement links TRBV15 to TRBJ2-5, with TRBD1 as a possible D gene (6 bases). Germline V lookup: CDR1 LNHNV, CDR2 YYDKDF (reference sequence). The CDR3 is made up of 15 amino acids. CDR3 coding DNA: TGTGCCACCAGCAGAGAGTTACAGGGTAATTCACCCCTCCACTTC. It is translated as CATSRELQGNSPLHF.

The V gene is TRBV7-3, the J gene TRBJ1-3; 9 nucleotides align to TRBD1. V dropped 7 bases and J dropped 2; count of bases not matched to a gene: 9. The CDR3 covers 16 residues. The germline V gene encodes CDR1 SGHTA and CDR2 FQGTGA. CDR3 loop: CASIRPGQGTGNTIYF. CDR3 in DNA: TGTGCCAGCATCAGACCGGGACAGGGCACTGGAAACACCATATATTTT.

This clonotype occurred many times. The chain carries TRBV5-1 and TRBJ2-1; D not certain. The CDR3 length is 14 residues. The germline V gene encodes CDR1 SGHRS and CDR2 YFSETQ. The V end lost 0 bases, the J end lost 7 bases, and 11 bases lay between the germline ends. The CDR3 nucleotides read TGCGCCAGCAGCTTGGAGCTAGTTAAAAATGAGCAGTTCTTC. Protein product: CASSLELVKNEQFF. The entire variable domain, with the rest obtained from reference TRBV5-1 and TRBJ2-1, is as follows: KAGVTQTPRYLIKTRGQQVTLSCSPISGHRSVSWYQQTPGQGLQFLFEYFSETQRNKGNFPGRFSGRQFSNSRSEMNVSTLELGDSALYLCASSLELVKNEQFFGPGTRLTVL.

CDR3 DNA: TGTGCCAGCAGCTCACTAGCGGGGAACTACGAGCAGTACTTC. Translating it yields CASSSLAGNYEQYF. The V gene is TRBV7-9, the J gene TRBJ2-5, with 10 bases aligning to TRBD2. The J call may be incorrect, as the DNA end agrees better with TRBJ2-7. CDR3 size: 14 residues. CDR1 and CDR2 (germline): SEHNR, FQNEAQ (reference sequence).

This clonotype was found many times. The chain employs TRBV4-2 and TRBJ2-5; a weak D match, TRBD2 (7 bases). Trimming cost V 4 bases and J 5 bases, with 23 bases left between them. Germline V gene data show CDR1 as LGHNA and CDR2 as YNFKEQ. This CDR3 contains 17 residues. The CDR3 DNA reads as TGTGCCAGCAGCCGGGGGGGCACGGCGACAATGACTGAGACCCAGTACTTC. Translated, it gives CASSRGGTATMTETQYF.

The rearrangement uses TRBV15 and TRBJ1-4; maybe TRBD1 (5 bases). The CDR3 covers 16 residues. V was trimmed by 3 bases and J by 4 bases, leaving 15 bases between them. Germline V gene lookup returns CDR1 LNHNV and CDR2 YYDKDF (reference sequence). The CDR3 is CATSRLPGRGNEKLFF. The CDR3 nucleotides are TGTGCCACCAGCAGGTTGCCGGGACGGGGTAATGAAAAACTGTTTTTT.

For the CDR3, the DNA is TGTGCCAGCCAAGGAGAAACTAATGAAAAACTGTTTTTT. Translation gives CASQGETNEKLFF. The chain couples TRBV27 to TRBJ1-4; no definite D call. Germline CDR1 and CDR2: MNHEY and SMNVEV (reference sequence). The CDR3 extends over 13 amino acids. Trimming cost V 8 bases and J 1 base, with 8 bases left between them.

This clonotype was recorded many times. V is TRBV7-2 and J is TRBJ2-6, with 7 bases fitting TRBD1. The CDR3 extends over 17 amino acids. Germline CDR1 and CDR2: SGHTA and FQGNSA. J lost 2 bases, V lost 2 bases, and 6 bases had no gene match. The CDR3 DNA follows: TGTGCCAGCAGCTTAAATCAAGGGGGCGCTGGGGCCAACGTCCTGACTTTC. It yields the protein CASSLNQGGAGANVLTF.

The V and J genes are TRBV11-3 and TRBJ2-7, with D perhaps matching TRBD1 (6 bases). The CDR3 is 14 residues long. CDR1 is SGHNT and CDR2 is YENEEA in the germline V gene. With 1 base removed from V and 3 bases from J, the gap between germline ends came to 10 bases. The CDR3, as DNA: TGTGCCAGCAGCTTAGGGTTACAGGGCTACGAGCAGTACTTC. Protein sequence: CASSLGLQGYEQYF.

This clonotype appeared a few times. The gene calls are TRBV7-9 and TRBJ2-7; D is possibly TRBD1 (6 bases). CDR1 SEHNR and CDR2 FQNEAQ come from the germline V gene (reference sequence). V lost 6 bases and J 2 bases, leaving 14 bases between the germline ends. The CDR3 has 14 residues. The CDR3 is CASSFNTGTYEQYF. For the CDR3, the DNA is TGTGCCAGCAGTTTCAATACAGGGACCTACGAGCAGTACTTC.

This clonotype is medium-sized. The chain combines TRBV27 with TRBJ2-3; D gene ambiguous. This CDR3 spans 14 amino acids. Trimming removed 3 bases from V and 2 bases from J, with 9 bases in between. CDR1 and CDR2 from the germline V gene are MNHEY and SMNVEV (reference sequence). The CDR3 reads CASSLGRNTDTQYF. The DNA for the CDR3 is TGTGCCAGCAGTTTGGGCAGAAACACAGATACGCAGTATTTT.

CDR3 protein: CATSDSGLAGRNEQFF. The CDR3 bases are TGTGCCACCAGTGATTCGGGACTAGCGGGACGGAATGAGCAGTTCTTC. This chain connects TRBV24-1 to TRBJ2-5; 13 bases agree with TRBD2. The J call may be incorrect, as the DNA end agrees better with TRBJ2-1. The CDR3 contains 16 residues. Germline V lookup: CDR1 KGHDR, CDR2 SFDVKD.

The J gene is TRBJ2-3, the V gene TRBV7-2; 10 positions agree with TRBD2. Per the germline V gene, CDR1 is SGHTA and CDR2 is FQGNSA. The CDR3 runs 15 residues. J was trimmed by 8 bases and V by 5 bases; bases with no gene match: 10. CDR3 amino acids: CASSPLAGVVGTQYF. Here the CDR3 DNA reads TGTGCCAGCAGCCCCCTAGCGGGAGTGGTTGGTACGCAGTATTTT. Using reference TRBV7-2 and TRBJ2-3 for the parts outside the CDR3, the full variable domain is GAGVSQSPSNKVTEKGKDVELRCDPISGHTALYWYRQSLGQGLEFLIYFQGNSAPDKSGLPSDRFSAERTGGSVSTLTIQRTQQEDSAVYLCASSPLAGVVGTQYFGPGTRLTVL.

This clonotype was observed a handful of times. This rearrangement joins TRBV10-2 to TRBJ2-1, with a weak D call TRBD1 (5 bases). CDR1 and CDR2 (germline): WSHSY, SAAADI. V lost 3 bases and J lost 4, with 13 bases in between. The CDR3 covers 15 residues. The CDR3 coding sequence is TGCGCCAGCAGTGAATCGCAGGGATGGTACAATGAGCAGTTCTTC. This codes for CASSESQGWYNEQFF.

The rearrangement links TRBV7-4 to TRBJ1-1; tentatively, D is TRBD2 (6 bases). Near its end, the DNA agrees better with TRBJ2-5, so the J call may be wrong. Germline values: CDR1 SGHVT, CDR2 SQSDAQ. The CDR3 has 16 amino acids. The CDR3 here is CASSLAGGGGRETQYF. DNA for the CDR3: TGTGCCAGCAGCTTAGCCGGTGGAGGAGGGAGGGAGACCCAGTACTTC.

The chain carries TRBV12-3 or TRBV12-4 and TRBJ2-6; 8 bases map to TRBD1. This CDR3 is built from 16 residues. The V gene end was trimmed by 5 bases and the J gene end by 4 bases; junction bases not matched to a gene: 7. The CDR3 DNA sequence: TGTGCCAGCAGTCCCCAGGGGGCGGGGGGGGCCAACGTCCTGACTTTC. Translating it yields CASSPQGAGGANVLTF.

The J gene is TRBJ2-2, the V gene TRBV7-2, with TRBD2 as a possible D gene (5 bases). Per germline, CDR1 SGHTA and CDR2 FQGNSA. V was pared by 5 bases and J by 3 bases, with 13 bases between. This CDR3 contains 15 residues. The CDR3: CASSPEGWHTGELFF. The DNA of the CDR3 is TGTGCCAGCAGCCCAGAGGGTTGGCACACCGGGGAGCTGTTTTTT.

This clonotype was counted a few times. The chain joins TRBV7-9 to TRBJ2-1; 8 bases align to TRBD1. CDR3 size: 15 residues. V was clipped by 1 base and J by 3 bases; unmatched bases: 2. In germline, CDR1 is SEHNR, CDR2 FQNEAQ (reference sequence). The CDR3 protein is CASSLGTGIYNEQFF. CDR3 bases: TGTGCCAGCAGCTTAGGGACAGGGATCTACAATGAGCAGTTCTTC.

A word on this clonotype: It is likely a read error, because the conserved phenylalanine at the end of the CDR3 is missing. It is unclear where the CDR3 begins or ends on the DNA, so no DNA is shown, and the CDR3 is as TCRdb lists it. The rearrangement uses TRBV12-3 or TRBV12-4 and TRBJ2-3; whether TRBD1, the table's D call, matches the DNA was not checked. The CDR3 is 16 amino acids long, termini counted. The CDR3 reads CASSRGPGTYEQYFGP.